This T cell receptor beta chain originates from a study of blood T cell repertoires in COVID-19. Study information: Samples of COVID-19 (acute and convalescent) were obtained from the United States, Italy and Spain. T cells, B-cell-depleted T cells, or PBMCs supplied cDNA or gDNA.

Germline V gene sequence: CDR1 MGHDK, CDR2 SYGVNS. This CDR3 is built from 14 residues. Trimming cost V 0 bases and J 6 bases, with 6 bases left between them. Authors' processing steps: Reference gene primer amplification in the assay estimated nucleated cell counts. Data came from immunoSEQ multiplex PCR; TCRdb stores just in-frame clones and leaves some out. V and J calls and clone size are those listed in that table; D and trimming were worked out from the DNA. The table records 90,000 or so clones, roughly 90% of them present only once. Sequenced sample: peripheral blood. This receptor was taken from a man aged 55 to 70 with acute or convalescent COVID-19. The chain is built from TRBV25-1 and TRBJ1-6; D is ambiguous. The CDR3 sequence is CASSEYPSNSPLHF. As DNA, the CDR3 is TGTGCCAGCAGTGAATACCCTAGTAATTCACCCCTCCACTTT.